The rows below give T cell receptor beta chains drawn from one sample of a study of shared clonotypes between healthy human individuals. Assay: immunoSEQ multiplex PCR; the TCRdb copy retains only in-frame clones and omits some. The table shows about 300,000 clones, with roughly 70% occurring only once. Specimen: memory CD4+ T cells sorted from blood. The source of these receptors is a man younger than 40 in good health. The CDR3 runs from the conserved cysteine through the conserved F or W. D genes are given only for firm matches. The size field is filled for only some rows; it gives once, few, many or a size class.

v_call,cdr3_length,j_call,clone_size,d_call,cdr3_aa,cdr3_nt
TRBV7-3,13,TRBJ2-5,.,.,CASSLPPLETQYF,TGTGCCAGCAGCTTACCACCCCTAGAGACCCAGTACTTC
TRBV10-3,15,TRBJ2-5,many,TRBD1,CATQPGQGWQETQYF,TGTGCCACTCAACCGGGACAGGGTTGGCAAGAGACCCAGTACTTC
TRBV7-2,14,TRBJ2-2,.,.,CASLGQFGTGELFF,TGTGCCAGCCTTGGACAGTTTGGCACCGGGGAGCTGTTTTTT
TRBV28,14,TRBJ1-2,few,TRBD1,CASSSDMTGKDYTF,TGTGCCAGCAGTTCAGACATGACAGGGAAGGACTACACCTTC
TRBV5-1,13,TRBJ1-1,.,.,CASSLSGYTEAFF,TGCGCCAGCAGCTTGTCGGGGTACACTGAAGCTTTCTTT
TRBV28,12,TRBJ2-7,.,TRBD2,CASRGGVYEQYF,TGTGCCAGCCGCGGGGGGGTCTACGAGCAGTACTTC
TRBV11-2,14,TRBJ2-7,.,.,CASSSQGSSNEQYF,TGTGCCAGCAGCTCGCAAGGGTCCTCAAACGAGCAGTACTTC
TRBV15,15,TRBJ1-5,.,TRBD1,CATSRPDRVTQPQHF,TGTGCCACCAGCAGACCTGACAGGGTAACTCAGCCCCAGCATTTT
TRBV9,14,TRBJ2-1,.,.,CASSVDWRDNEQFF,TGTGCCAGCAGCGTAGATTGGCGAGACAATGAGCAGTTCTTC
TRBV5-4,12,TRBJ2-2,many,.,CASSFEAGELFF,TGTGCCAGCAGCTTTGAGGCCGGGGAGCTGTTTTTT
TRBV9,17,TRBJ2-3,once,TRBD2,CASSVGTSGSHTDTQYF,TGTGCCAGCAGCGTAGGGACTAGCGGCTCGCACACAGATACGCAGTATTTT
TRBV2,13,TRBJ2-3,.,TRBD2,CASCEREKDTQYF,TGTGCCAGCTGTGAGCGGGAGAAAGATACGCAGTATTTT
TRBV10-3,13,TRBJ1-2,few,TRBD1,CAISTTGNYGYTF,TGTGCCATCAGCACGACAGGGAACTATGGCTACACCTTC
TRBV4-1,19,TRBJ1-5,.,.,CASSQDRVGYSYSNQPQHF,TGCGCCAGCAGCCAAGATCGGGTCGGCTACTCCTATAGCAATCAGCCCCAGCATTTT
TRBV19,14,TRBJ2-1,.,TRBD1,CASSIMDRGIEQFF,TGTGCCAGTAGTATCATGGACAGGGGGATTGAGCAGTTCTTC
TRBV19,14,TRBJ2-1,once,TRBD2,CASSRTSGSNEQFF,TGTGCCAGTAGCAGGACTAGCGGGAGTAATGAGCAGTTCTTC
TRBV4-2,12,TRBJ2-1,.,.,CASSQGLAEQFF,TGTGCCAGCAGCCAAGGGCTAGCGGAGCAGTTCTTC
TRBV11-2,17,TRBJ2-7,.,.,CASSLFSGTARQYEQYF,TGTGCCAGCAGCTTATTTTCGGGGACGGCGAGACAGTACGAGCAGTACTTC
TRBV2,15,TRBJ2-3,.,.,CASSEGRGGTDTQYF,TGTGCCAGCAGTGAAGGCAGGGGGGGCACAGATACGCAGTATTTT
TRBV30,13,TRBJ1-2,many,.,CAWSANSGMDYTF,TGTGCCTGGAGTGCCAACTCGGGGATGGACTACACCTTC
TRBV27,18,TRBJ2-1,.,TRBD1,CASSPYLGTGGGGNEQFF,TGTGCCAGCAGCCCATACCTAGGGACAGGGGGCGGAGGAAATGAGCAGTTCTTC
TRBV6-1,16,TRBJ2-7,many,.,CASSEIGFPSSYEQYF,TGTGCCAGCAGTGAAATAGGCTTCCCGAGCTCCTACGAGCAGTACTTC
TRBV15,17,TRBJ1-1,many,TRBD1,CATSRVRDRRGDTEAFF,TGTGCCACCAGCAGGGTCCGGGACAGGAGGGGGGACACTGAAGCTTTCTTT
TRBV5-1,14,TRBJ2-5,.,TRBD2,CASRTPGLEETQYF,TGCGCCAGCAGAACCCCGGGACTAGAAGAGACCCAGTACTTC
TRBV6-5,13,TRBJ2-7,.,.,CASSYSTSYEQYF,TGTGCCAGCAGTTACTCGACCTCCTACGAGCAGTACTTC
TRBV5-1,16,TRBJ2-3,.,.,CASSLGQFLLTDTQYF,TGCGCCAGCAGCTTGGGACAGTTCCTTCTCACAGATACGCAGTATTTT
TRBV28,15,TRBJ1-3,.,TRBD1,CASSTGQISGNTIYF,TGTGCCAGCAGTACGGGACAGATCTCTGGAAACACCATATATTTT
TRBV15,17,TRBJ2-7,.,.,CATSRDIWDTAPYEQYF,TGTGCCACCAGCAGAGATATTTGGGACACGGCCCCCTACGAGCAGTACTTC
TRBV14,20,TRBJ2-6,.,.,CASSHNFDRIRSSGANVLTF,TGTGCCAGCAGCCATAACTTCGACAGGATTAGGTCCTCTGGGGCCAACGTCCTGACTTTC
TRBV5-1,12,TRBJ2-7,.,.,CASGPGLYEQYF,TGCGCCAGCGGTCCAGGGTTATACGAGCAGTACTTC
TRBV28,17,TRBJ2-7,once,TRBD1,CASRKLSGTGYSYEQYF,TGTGCCAGCAGGAAACTCTCCGGGACAGGATACTCCTACGAGCAGTACTTC
TRBV6-1,13,TRBJ2-3,.,.,CASIAGGADTQYF,TGTGCCAGCATTGCCGGGGGCGCAGATACGCAGTATTTT
TRBV5-4,13,TRBJ2-4,.,.,CASSQEGTNIQYF,TGTGCCAGCAGCCAGGAAGGGACAAACATTCAGTACTTC
TRBV28,14,TRBJ1-5,.,.,CASSWRVVNQPQHF,TGTGCCAGCAGTTGGCGGGTAGTCAATCAGCCCCAGCATTTT
TRBV30,14,TRBJ2-3,many,.,CAWSPGLSTDTQYF,TGTGCCTGGAGTCCGGGACTCAGCACAGATACGCAGTATTTT
TRBV9,15,TRBJ2-5,.,.,CASSAPTGLQETQYF,TGTGCCAGCAGCGCTCCGACAGGCCTCCAAGAGACCCAGTACTTC
TRBV19,13,TRBJ1-1,.,.,CASSGVLDTEAFF,TGTGCCAGTTCAGGGGTTTTGGACACTGAAGCTTTCTTT
TRBV25-1,14,TRBJ1-2,.,.,CASSEHGREGGYTF,TGTGCCAGCAGTGAACATGGGAGGGAGGGTGGCTACACCTTC